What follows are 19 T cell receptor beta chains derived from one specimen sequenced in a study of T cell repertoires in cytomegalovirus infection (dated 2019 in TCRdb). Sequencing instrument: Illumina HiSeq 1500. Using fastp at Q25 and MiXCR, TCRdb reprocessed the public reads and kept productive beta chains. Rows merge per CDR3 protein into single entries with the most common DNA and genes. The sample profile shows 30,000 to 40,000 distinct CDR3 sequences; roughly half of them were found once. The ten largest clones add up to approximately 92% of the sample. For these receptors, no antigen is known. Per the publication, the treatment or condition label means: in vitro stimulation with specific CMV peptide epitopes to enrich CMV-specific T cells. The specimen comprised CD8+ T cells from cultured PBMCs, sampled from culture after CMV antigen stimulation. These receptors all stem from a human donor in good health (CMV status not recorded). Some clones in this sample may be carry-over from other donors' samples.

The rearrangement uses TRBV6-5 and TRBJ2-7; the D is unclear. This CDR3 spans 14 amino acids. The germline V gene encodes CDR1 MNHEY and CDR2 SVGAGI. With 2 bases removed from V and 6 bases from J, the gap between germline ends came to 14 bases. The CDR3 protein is CASSYQWDWGEQYF. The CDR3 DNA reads TGTGCCAGCAGTTACCAGTGGGATTGGGGCGAGCAGTACTTC.

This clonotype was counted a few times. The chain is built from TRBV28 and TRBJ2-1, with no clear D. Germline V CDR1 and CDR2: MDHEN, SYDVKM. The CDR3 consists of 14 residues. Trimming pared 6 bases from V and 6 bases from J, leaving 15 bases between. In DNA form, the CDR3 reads TGTGCCAGCAGACTCATTGACACATTCAATGAGCAGTTCTTC. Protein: CASRLIDTFNEQFF.

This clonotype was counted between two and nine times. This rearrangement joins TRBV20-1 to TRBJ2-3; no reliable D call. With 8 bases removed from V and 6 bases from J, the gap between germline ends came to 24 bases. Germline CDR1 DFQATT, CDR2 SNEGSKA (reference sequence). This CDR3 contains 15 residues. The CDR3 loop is CSPYPAPTTSDTQYF. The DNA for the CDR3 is TGCAGTCCCTATCCAGCGCCAACCACTTCGGATACGCAGTATTTT.

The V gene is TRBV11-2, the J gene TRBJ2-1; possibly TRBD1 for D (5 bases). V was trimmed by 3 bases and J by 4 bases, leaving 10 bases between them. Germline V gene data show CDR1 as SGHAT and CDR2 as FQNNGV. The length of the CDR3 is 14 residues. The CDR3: CASSFYDSYNEQFF. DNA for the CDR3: TGTGCCAGCAGCTTTTACGACAGTTACAATGAGCAGTTCTTC.

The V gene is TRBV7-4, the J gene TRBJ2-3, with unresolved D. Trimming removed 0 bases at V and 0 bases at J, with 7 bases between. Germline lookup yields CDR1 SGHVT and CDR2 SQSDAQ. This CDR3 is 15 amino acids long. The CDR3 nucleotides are TGTGCCAGCAGCTTAGCCGCGAGGAGCACAGATACGCAGTATTTT. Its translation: CASSLAARSTDTQYF.

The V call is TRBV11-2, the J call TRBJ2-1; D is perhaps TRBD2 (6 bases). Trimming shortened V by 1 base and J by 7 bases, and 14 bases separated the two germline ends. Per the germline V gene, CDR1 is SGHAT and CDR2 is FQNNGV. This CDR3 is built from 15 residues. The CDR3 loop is CASSLGAGRKNEQFF. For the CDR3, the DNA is TGTGCCAGCAGCTTAGGAGCAGGGAGGAAAAATGAGCAGTTCTTC.

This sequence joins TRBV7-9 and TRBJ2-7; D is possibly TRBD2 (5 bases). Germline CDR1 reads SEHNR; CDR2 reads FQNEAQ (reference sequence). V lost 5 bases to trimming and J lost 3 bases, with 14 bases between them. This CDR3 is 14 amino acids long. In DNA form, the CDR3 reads TGTGCCAGCAGCCACCCGGGATCCCACTACGAGCAGTACTTC. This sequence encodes CASSHPGSHYEQYF.

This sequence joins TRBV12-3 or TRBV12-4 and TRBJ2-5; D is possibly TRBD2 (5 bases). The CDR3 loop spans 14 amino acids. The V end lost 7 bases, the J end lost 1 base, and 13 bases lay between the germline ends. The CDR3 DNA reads TGTGCCAGCAAGCCTTCCAGCGGCCAAGAGACCCAGTACTTC. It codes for CASKPSSGQETQYF.

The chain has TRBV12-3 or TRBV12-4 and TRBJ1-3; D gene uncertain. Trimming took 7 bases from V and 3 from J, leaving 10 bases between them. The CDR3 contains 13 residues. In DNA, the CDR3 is TGTGCCAGCACTAAGTTTTATGGAAACACCATATATTTT. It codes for CASTKFYGNTIYF.

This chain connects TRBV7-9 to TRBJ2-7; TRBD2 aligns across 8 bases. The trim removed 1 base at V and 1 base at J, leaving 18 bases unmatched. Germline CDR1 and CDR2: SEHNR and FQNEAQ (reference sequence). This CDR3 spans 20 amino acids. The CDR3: CASSLGWWPREEYKSYEQYF. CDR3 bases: TGTGCCAGCAGCTTAGGCTGGTGGCCGCGGGAGGAGTATAAGTCCTACGAGCAGTACTTC. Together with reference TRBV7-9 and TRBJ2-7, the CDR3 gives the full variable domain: DTGVSQNPRHKITKRGQNVTFRCDPISEHNRLYWYRQTLGQGPEFLTYFQNEAQLEKSRLLSDRFSAERPKGSFSTLEIQRTEQGDSAMYLCASSLGWWPREEYKSYEQYFGPGTRLTVT.

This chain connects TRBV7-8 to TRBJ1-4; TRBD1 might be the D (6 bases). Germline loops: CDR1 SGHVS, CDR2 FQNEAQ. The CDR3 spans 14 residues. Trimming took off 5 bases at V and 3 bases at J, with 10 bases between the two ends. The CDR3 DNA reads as TGTGCCAGCAGCCTAGGACAGCCTAATGAAAAACTGTTTTTT. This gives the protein CASSLGQPNEKLFF. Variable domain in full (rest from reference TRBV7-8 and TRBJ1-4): GAGVSQSPRYKVAKRGQDVALRCDPISGHVSLFWYQQALGQGPEFLTYFQNEAQLDKSGLPSDRFFAERPEGSVSTLKIQRTQQEDSAVYLCASSLGQPNEKLFFGSGTQLSVL.

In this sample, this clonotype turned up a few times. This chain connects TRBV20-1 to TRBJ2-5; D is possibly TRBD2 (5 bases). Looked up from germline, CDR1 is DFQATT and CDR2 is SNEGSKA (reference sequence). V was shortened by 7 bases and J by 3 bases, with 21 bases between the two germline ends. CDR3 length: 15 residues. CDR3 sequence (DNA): TGCAGTGTCACACCAACGGACTCTTATGAAGAGACCCAGTACTTC. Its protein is CSVTPTDSYEETQYF.

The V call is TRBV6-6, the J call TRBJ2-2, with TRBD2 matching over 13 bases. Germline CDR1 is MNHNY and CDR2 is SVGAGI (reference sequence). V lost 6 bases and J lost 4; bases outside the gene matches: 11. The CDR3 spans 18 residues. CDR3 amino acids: CASSNPGLAGDVTGELFF. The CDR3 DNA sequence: TGTGCCAGCAGCAACCCCGGACTAGCGGGAGATGTCACCGGGGAGCTGTTTTTT.

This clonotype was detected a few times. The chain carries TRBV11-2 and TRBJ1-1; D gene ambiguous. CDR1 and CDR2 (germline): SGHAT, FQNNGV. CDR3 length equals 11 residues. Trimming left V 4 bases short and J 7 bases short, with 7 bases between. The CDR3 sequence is CASSYALEAFF. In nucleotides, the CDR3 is TGTGCCAGCAGCTACGCACTTGAAGCTTTCTTT. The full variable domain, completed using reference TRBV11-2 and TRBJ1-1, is EAGVAQSPRYKIIEKRQSVAFWCNPISGHATLYWYQQILGQGPKLLIQFQNNGVVDDSQLPKDRFSAERLKGVDSTLKIQPAKLEDSAVYLCASSYALEAFFGQGTRLTVV.

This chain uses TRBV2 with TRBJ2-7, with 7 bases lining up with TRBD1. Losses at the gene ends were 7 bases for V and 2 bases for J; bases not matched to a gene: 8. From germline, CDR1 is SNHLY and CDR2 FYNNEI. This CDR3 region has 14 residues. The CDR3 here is CASTGWDSTYEQYF. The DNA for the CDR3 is TGTGCCAGCACCGGCTGGGACAGCACCTACGAGCAGTACTTC.

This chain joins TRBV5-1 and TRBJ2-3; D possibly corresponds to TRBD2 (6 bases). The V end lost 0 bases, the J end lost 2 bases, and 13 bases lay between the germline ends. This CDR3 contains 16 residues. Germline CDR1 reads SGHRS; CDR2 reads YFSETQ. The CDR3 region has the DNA TGCGCCAGCAGCTTGGGGCGGGAATACATCACAGATACGCAGTATTTT. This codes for CASSLGREYITDTQYF.

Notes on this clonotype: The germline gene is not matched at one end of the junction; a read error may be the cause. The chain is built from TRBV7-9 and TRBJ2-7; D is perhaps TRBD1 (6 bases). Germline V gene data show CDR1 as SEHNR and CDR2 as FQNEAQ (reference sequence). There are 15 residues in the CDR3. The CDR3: CASSDRDMGNYEHYF. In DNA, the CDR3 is TGTGCCAGCAGTGACCGGGACATGGGGAACTACGAGCATTACTTC.

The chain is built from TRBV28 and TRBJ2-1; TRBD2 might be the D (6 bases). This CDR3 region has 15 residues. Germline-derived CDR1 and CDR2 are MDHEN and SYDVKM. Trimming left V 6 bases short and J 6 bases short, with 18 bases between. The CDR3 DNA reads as TGTGCCAGCAGATACGAGGCGGGGATGATCAATGAGCAGTTCTTC. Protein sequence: CASRYEAGMINEQFF.

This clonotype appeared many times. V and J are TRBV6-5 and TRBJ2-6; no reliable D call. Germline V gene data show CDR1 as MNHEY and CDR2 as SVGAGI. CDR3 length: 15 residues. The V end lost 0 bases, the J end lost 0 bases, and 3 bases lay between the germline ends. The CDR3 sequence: CASSYSSSGANVLTF. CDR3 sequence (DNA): TGTGCCAGCAGTTACTCGAGCTCTGGGGCCAACGTCCTGACTTTC.